This TCR beta chain is from a study of blood T cell repertoires in COVID-19. Whole-study context: The analysed material was cDNA or gDNA that came from T cells, B-cell-depleted T cells, or PBMCs.

Produced via immunoSEQ multiplex PCR; TCRdb's table is partial and in-frame only. The data show 350,000 to 450,000 clones, with roughly four fifths seen just once and approximately 5% held by the top ten. CDR3 size: 15 residues. V was clipped by 5 bases and J by 7 bases; unmatched bases: 10. From germline, CDR1 is MGHRA and CDR2 YSYEKL. Cohorts were based on clinical histories the participants reported. Symptom resolution, clearance, or two negative PCRs marked the recovered donors of Cohort 3. The chain couples TRBV4-1 to TRBJ2-3; 9 bases fit TRBD2. The receptor's source is a woman aged 45 to 65 who had recovered from COVID-19. Sequencing input: PBMCs or T cells enriched from blood (not recorded which). This chain's CDR3 is CASSERIAGENTQYF. DNA of the CDR3: TGCGCCAGCAGCGAACGAATAGCGGGGGAAAATACGCAGTATTTT.